Detailed here is one TCR beta chain. TCRdb's table, derived via immunoSEQ multiplex PCR, lists solely in-frame clones and lacks some. The sample consists of approximately 79,000 clones, approximately 95% of them appearing once. Germline V gene data show CDR1 as SGHRS and CDR2 as YFSETQ. There are 12 residues in the CDR3. Trimming took 6 bases from V and 1 from J, leaving 7 bases between them. This entry comes from a study of technical replicates of blood from several donors. The specimen sequenced was T cells isolated from PBMCs. This receptor was obtained from a human donor in good health. The chain couples TRBV5-1 to TRBJ1-1; D is possibly TRBD1 (5 bases). The CDR3 DNA is TGCGCCAGCATAGGGGAGAACACTGAAGCTTTCTTT. Amino acids: CASIGENTEAFF.